One sample yielded the 19 T cell receptor beta chains listed below, sequenced in a study of vaccination effects on CD4 cells after COVID-19. Generated by immunoSEQ multiplex PCR, the TCRdb table keeps only in-frame clones and is missing some. This table has tens of thousands of clones, 60% to 80% appearing once. Viral peptide pool expansion of antigen-specific CD4+ T cells preceded sequencing in the ViraFEST assay. Isolating CD4+ T cells followed approximately 9 days of culture. No antigen has been assigned to these receptors. The specimen comprised CD4+ T cells from PBMCs cultured with HCoV-229E spike peptides, sampled before COVID-19 vaccination. The source of these receptors is a human donor who received a COVID-19 vaccine.

Details on this clone: Other nucleotide sequences from this sample produce the same CDR3. The V call is TRBV18, the J call TRBJ1-2; 7 bases fit TRBD1. V was clipped by 2 bases and J by 0 bases; unmatched bases: 0. The CDR3 extends over 14 amino acids. Per the germline V gene, CDR1 is KGHSH and CDR2 is LQKENI. The CDR3: CASSPGTANYGYTF. The CDR3 DNA reads TGTGCCAGCTCACCAGGGACAGCTAACTATGGCTACACCTTC.

A few counts support this clone. V usage is TRBV20-1 and J usage is TRBJ2-7; D not resolved. CDR3 length equals 12 residues. V was cut by 3 bases and J by 4 bases, with 10 bases left in between. The germline gives CDR1 DFQATT, CDR2 SNEGSKA (reference sequence). CDR3 coding DNA: TGCAGTGCTAGTAGTCAGCCTTACGAGCAGTACGTC. Amino acids: CSASSQPYEQYV.

The genes are TRBV12-1 and TRBJ1-5; whether TRBD1, the table's D call, matches the DNA was not checked. TRBV12-1 is termed a pseudogene. The CDR3 totals 18 residues. Written as DNA, the CDR3 is TGTGCCAGCAGCCACGGACAGTGCCACCGCTATAGCAATCAGCCCCAGCATTTT. Encoded protein: CASSHGQCHRYSNQPQHF.

This chain uses TRBV12-5 with TRBJ2-2; 9 bases are shared with TRBD1. The junction had 4 bases not matched to a gene; V was cut back by 1 base and J by 4 bases. Germline assignment: CDR1 LGHNT and CDR2 FRNRAP. This CDR3 spans 16 amino acids. The CDR3 reads CASGLGGTGLTGELFF. CDR3 coding DNA: TGTGCTAGTGGTTTGGGAGGGACAGGGCTCACCGGGGAGCTGTTTTTT. Supplemented by reference TRBV12-5 and TRBJ2-2, the full variable domain reads DARVTQTPRHKVTEMGQEVTMRCQPILGHNTVFWYRQTMMQGLELLAYFRNRAPLDDSGMPKDRFSAEMPDATLATLKIQPSEPRDSAVYFCASGLGGTGLTGELFFGEGSRLTVL.

The chain employs TRBV23-1 and TRBJ2-2, with D tentatively TRBD1 (6 bases). Being an ORF, TRBV23-1 has a function that is uncertain. V was pared by 6 bases and J by 1 base, with 27 bases between. CDR3 size: 20 residues. The CDR3 sequence is CASRHPTTDRKVGNTGELFF. CDR3 bases: TGCGCCAGCAGACACCCTACAACGGACAGAAAAGTAGGGAACACCGGGGAGCTGTTTTTT.

This chain links TRBV6-6 with TRBJ2-7; TRBD1 might be the D (6 bases). This CDR3 comprises 15 residues. The ends were cut back, 6 bases at V and 1 base at J, with 16 bases in the middle. The germline V gene has CDR1 MNHNY and CDR2 SVGAGI (reference sequence). DNA of the CDR3: TGTGCCAGCAGCTCCTCAGGGGCCTCATCCTACGAGCAGTACGTC. It translates to CASSSSGASSYEQYV.

The DNA of the CDR3 is TGTGCCAGCAGTTGGGTCTTGGAGACCCAGTACTTC. Residues: CASSWVLETQYF. The chain employs TRBV12-3 or TRBV12-4 and TRBJ2-5; no reliable D call. The V end lost 4 bases, the J end lost 5 bases, and 8 bases lay between the germline ends. The CDR3 is 12 amino acids.

This clone was seen only once. This chain uses TRBV4-3 with TRBJ1-4; D unresolved. The ends were cut back, 1 base at V and 4 bases at J, with 10 bases in the middle. The CDR3 is 15 residues long. The V gene's germline CDR1 is LGHNA and CDR2 YSLEER. The chain's CDR3 is CASSQAQVDNEKLFF. CDR3 bases: TGCGCCAGCAGCCAAGCTCAGGTTGATAATGAAAAACTGTTTTTT.

The V call is TRBV12-3 or TRBV12-4, the J call TRBJ2-5; D ambiguous. Trimming left V 1 base short and J 5 bases short, with 8 bases between. This CDR3 comprises 13 residues. Here the CDR3 DNA reads TGTGCCAGCAGTTTAGACGAAGTGGAGACCCAGTACTTC. Translated: CASSLDEVETQYF.

The table lists this clone with a few counts. The chain has TRBV19 and TRBJ2-7; no reliable D call. With 1 base removed from V and 7 bases from J, the gap between germline ends came to 11 bases. There are 13 residues in the CDR3. Germline CDR1 is LNHDA and CDR2 is SQIVND (reference sequence). CDR3 region: CASSIGAGWEQYV. In DNA, the CDR3 is TGTGCCAGTAGTATAGGCGCAGGTTGGGAGCAGTACGTC.

The chain couples TRBV7-8 to TRBJ2-1; D is perhaps TRBD1 (5 bases). CDR3 size: 14 residues. CDR1 SGHVS and CDR2 FQNEAQ come from the germline V gene. The V end lost 5 bases, the J end lost 8 bases, and 16 bases lay between the germline ends. In nucleotides, the CDR3 is TGTGCCAGCAGCCTAACAGGCGGTGGTGATGAGCAGTTCTTC. It codes for CASSLTGGGDEQFF.

The chain couples TRBV9 to TRBJ2-3; 9 bases agree with TRBD1. V lost 6 bases to trimming and J lost 4 bases; unmatched junction nucleotides: 6. Germline V gene sequence: CDR1 SGDLS, CDR2 YYNGEE. CDR3 length: 14 residues. CDR3 protein: CASTPGQGSDTQYF. The CDR3 DNA is TGTGCCAGCACCCCGGGACAGGGTTCAGATACGCAGTATTTT.

The chain is built from TRBV4-1 and TRBJ2-2; D is unclear. Trimming took off 0 bases at V and 4 bases at J, with 9 bases between the two ends. The CDR3 has 15 residues. Germline CDR1 and CDR2: MGHRA and YSYEKL. CDR3 region: CASSQEGILTGELFF. DNA of the CDR3: TGCGCCAGCAGCCAAGAGGGGATCCTCACCGGGGAGCTGTTTTTT.

The chain couples TRBV9 to TRBJ1-2, with 7 positions matching TRBD1. CDR1 and CDR2 from the germline V gene are SGDLS and YYNGEE. The length of the CDR3 is 15 residues. V was clipped by 8 bases and J by 8 bases; unmatched bases: 18. CDR3 DNA: TGTGCCAGTACGACAGGGCCTATTTACGTCCGCGGCTACACCTTC. Protein sequence: CASTTGPIYVRGYTF.

The chain is built from TRBV27 and TRBJ1-6, with D tentatively TRBD1 (6 bases). Trimming took 10 bases from V and 5 from J, leaving 12 bases between them. Germline V gives CDR1 MNHEY, CDR2 SMNVEV (reference sequence). The CDR3 is made up of 13 amino acids. CDR3 region: CATTDSHNSPLHF. In nucleotides, the CDR3 is TGTGCCACCACGGACAGTCATAATTCACCCCTCCACTTT.

V gene TRBV5-4 combines with J gene TRBJ2-7; 10 positions match TRBD1. Germline V gives CDR1 SGHNT, CDR2 YYREEE (reference sequence). With V trimmed by 3 bases and J by 6 bases, 9 bases remained unmatched. The CDR3 covers 15 residues. The CDR3: CASSSTYGQGGEQYV. The CDR3 DNA reads as TGTGCCAGCAGCTCGACTTACGGACAGGGGGGCGAGCAGTACGTC.

The rearrangement joins TRBV5-1 to TRBJ2-3; TRBD2 aligns across 12 bases. Germline trimming cut 6 bases from V and 4 bases from J; bases unmatched to any gene: 9. Germline V gives CDR1 SGHRS, CDR2 YFSETQ. The CDR3 is made up of 16 amino acids. The CDR3 DNA sequence: TGCGCCAGCACTTATACCGGGACTAGCGGGTCAGATACGCAGTATTTT. Amino acids: CASTYTGTSGSDTQYF.

This rearrangement joins TRBV25-1 to TRBJ1-2, with 8 bases matching TRBD1. The germline gives CDR1 MGHDK, CDR2 SYGVNS. This CDR3 spans 13 amino acids. V dropped 6 bases and J dropped 6; count of bases not matched to a gene: 6. This CDR3 is CASSAQGANGYTF. CDR3 nucleotide sequence: TGTGCCAGCAGCGCTCAGGGGGCGAATGGCTACACCTTC.

The rearrangement joins TRBV27 to TRBJ1-5; the match to TRBD1 covers 7 bases. This CDR3 is built from 15 residues. V was clipped by 6 bases and J by 7 bases; unmatched bases: 12. CDR1 is MNHEY and CDR2 is SMNVEV in the germline V gene (reference sequence). CDR3 region: CASSQQGKAGQPQHF. For the CDR3, the DNA is TGTGCCAGCAGCCAACAGGGGAAAGCGGGGCAGCCCCAGCATTTT.